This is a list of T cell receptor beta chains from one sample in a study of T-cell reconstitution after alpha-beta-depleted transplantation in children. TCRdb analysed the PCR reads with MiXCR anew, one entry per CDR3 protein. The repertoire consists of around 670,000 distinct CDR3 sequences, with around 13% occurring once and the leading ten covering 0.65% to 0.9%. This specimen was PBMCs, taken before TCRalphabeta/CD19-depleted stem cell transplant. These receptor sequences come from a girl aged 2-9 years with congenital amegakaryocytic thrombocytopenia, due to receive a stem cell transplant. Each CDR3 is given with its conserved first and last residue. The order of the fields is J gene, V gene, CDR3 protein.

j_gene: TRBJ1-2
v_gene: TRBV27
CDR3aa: CASSLSPSYGYTF

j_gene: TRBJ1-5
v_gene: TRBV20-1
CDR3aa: CSARDPSGPSNQPQHF

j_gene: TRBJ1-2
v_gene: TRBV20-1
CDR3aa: CSARPGQGSSYGYTF

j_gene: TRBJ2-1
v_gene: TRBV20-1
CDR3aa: CSAQWRLAAYNEQFF

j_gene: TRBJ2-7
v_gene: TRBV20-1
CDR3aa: CSASIKGLAGNYEQYF

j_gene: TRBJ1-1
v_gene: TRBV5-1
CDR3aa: CASSSYTGSLGEAFF

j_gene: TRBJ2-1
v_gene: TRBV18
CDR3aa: CASSPYGTSGRAAEQFF

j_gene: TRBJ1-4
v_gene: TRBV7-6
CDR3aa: CASTRGATNEKLFF

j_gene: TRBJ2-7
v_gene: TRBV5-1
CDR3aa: CASSPGPGGYEQYF

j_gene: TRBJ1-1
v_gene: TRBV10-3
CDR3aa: CAISDPEDRAGDMNTEAFF

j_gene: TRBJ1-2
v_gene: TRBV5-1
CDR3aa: CASSLRQGGNYGYTF

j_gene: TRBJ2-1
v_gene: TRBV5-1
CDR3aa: CASSLFAEDGEQFF

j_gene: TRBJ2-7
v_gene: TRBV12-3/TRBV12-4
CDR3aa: CASSFNGGLEQYF

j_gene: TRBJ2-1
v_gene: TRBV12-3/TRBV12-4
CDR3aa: CASSVLSEQFF

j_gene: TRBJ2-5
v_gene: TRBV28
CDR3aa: CASKGQGYRDAKETQYF

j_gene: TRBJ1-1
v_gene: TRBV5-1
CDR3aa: CASSFEGLGNEAFF

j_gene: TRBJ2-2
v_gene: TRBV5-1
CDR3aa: CASQEGTGELFF

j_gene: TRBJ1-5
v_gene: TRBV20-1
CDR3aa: CSAPGASNQPQHF

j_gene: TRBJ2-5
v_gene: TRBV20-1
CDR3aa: CSANGLAGAQETQYF

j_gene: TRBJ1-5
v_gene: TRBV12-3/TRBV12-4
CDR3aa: CASSPHDDPQHF

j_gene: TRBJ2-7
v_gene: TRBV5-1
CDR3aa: CASSLGTFNYEQYF

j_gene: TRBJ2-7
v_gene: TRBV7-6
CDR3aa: CASSPITSGTYEQYF

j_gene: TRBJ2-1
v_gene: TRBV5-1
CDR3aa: CASSLLKSLAGGLGSYNEQFF

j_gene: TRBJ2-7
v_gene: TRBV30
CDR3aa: CALGHLDKSYEQYF

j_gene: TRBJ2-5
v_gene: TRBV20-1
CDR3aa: CSASSARGAQETQYF

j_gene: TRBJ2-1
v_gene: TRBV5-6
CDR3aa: CAGGTSGSHEQFF

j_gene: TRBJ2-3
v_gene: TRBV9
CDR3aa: CASSDTSGSLTDTQYF

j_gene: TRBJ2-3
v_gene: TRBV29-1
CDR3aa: CSVEPLTDTQYF

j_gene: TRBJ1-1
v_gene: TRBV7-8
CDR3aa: CASSPRQGSEAFF

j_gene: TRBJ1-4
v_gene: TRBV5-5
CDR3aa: CASSLLGSTNEKLFF

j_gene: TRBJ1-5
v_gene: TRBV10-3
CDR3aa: CAISLTGSNQPQHF

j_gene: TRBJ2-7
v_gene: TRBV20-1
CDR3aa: CSASPGLALSYEQYF

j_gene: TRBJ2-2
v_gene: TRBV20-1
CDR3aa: CSARFGGTLNTGELFF

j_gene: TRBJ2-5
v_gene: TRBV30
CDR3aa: CGWSVDPRETQYF

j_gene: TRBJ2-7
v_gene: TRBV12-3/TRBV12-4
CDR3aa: CASSPPGLAGVEQYF

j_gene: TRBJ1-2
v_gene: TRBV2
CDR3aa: CASSNWDRGDYGYTF

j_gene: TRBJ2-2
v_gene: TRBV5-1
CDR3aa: CASSSTLAGAGELFF

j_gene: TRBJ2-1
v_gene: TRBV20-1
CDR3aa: CSASSIGVGYNEQFF

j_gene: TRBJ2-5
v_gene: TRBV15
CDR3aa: CATSTPRQVIETQYF

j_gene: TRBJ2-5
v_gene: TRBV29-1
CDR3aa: CSVERRDQETQYF

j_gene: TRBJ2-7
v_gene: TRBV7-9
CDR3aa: CASSLVDTSEPYEQYF

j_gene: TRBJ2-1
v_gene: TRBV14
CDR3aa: CASSSRTSGRVYEQFF

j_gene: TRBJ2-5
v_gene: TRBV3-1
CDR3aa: CASSQELIAETQYF

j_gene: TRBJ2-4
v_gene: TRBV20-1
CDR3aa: CSAPRRNLAKNIQYF

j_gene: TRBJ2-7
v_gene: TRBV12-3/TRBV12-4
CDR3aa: CASNPPSSSEQYF

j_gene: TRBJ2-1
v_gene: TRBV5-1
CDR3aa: CASSTRRDLLLRDNEQFF

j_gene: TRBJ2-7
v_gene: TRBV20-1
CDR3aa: CCATTVEASGSMYEQYF

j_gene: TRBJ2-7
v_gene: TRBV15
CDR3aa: CATSRDRVEQYF

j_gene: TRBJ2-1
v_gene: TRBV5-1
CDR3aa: CASSPLPGLAAYNEQFF

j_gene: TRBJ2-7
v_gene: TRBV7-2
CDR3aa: CASYKGAGGSYEQYF

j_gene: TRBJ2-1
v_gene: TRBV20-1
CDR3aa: CSGSGGPSPNEQFF

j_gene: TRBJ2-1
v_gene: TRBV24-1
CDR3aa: CATSGLGEQFF

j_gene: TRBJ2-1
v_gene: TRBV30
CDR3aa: CAWTSGGKGNEQFF

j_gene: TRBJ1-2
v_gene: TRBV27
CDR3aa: CASSDLNYGYTF

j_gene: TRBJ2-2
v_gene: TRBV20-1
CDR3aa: CSARRLAGGELISGELFF

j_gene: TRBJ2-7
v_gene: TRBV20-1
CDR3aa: CSARVDSPYEQYF

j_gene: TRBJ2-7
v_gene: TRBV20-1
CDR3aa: CSPGQEHEQYF

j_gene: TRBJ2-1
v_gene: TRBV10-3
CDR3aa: CATGGGSYNEQFF

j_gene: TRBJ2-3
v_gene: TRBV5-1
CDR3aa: CASSIIGRDTDTQYF